The 28 T cell receptor beta chains reported below all come from one sample, sequenced in a study of tumor-infiltrating T cells and Merkel cell polyomavirus. Across the whole study: The T cells studied were KLL-specific CD8+ cells against Merkel polyomavirus.

Only in-frame clones appear in the TCRdb table, and some are missing; sequencing was by immunoSEQ multiplex PCR. This sample carries a few thousand clones, just over 95% of them seen once, and the ten largest clones take 2.5% to 3%. Immunohistochemistry showed robust Merkel cell polyomavirus Large T antigen staining in every patient's tumor. The sequencing input was lymph node tissue. The receptor set was obtained from a man in his 70s with Merkel cell carcinoma.

The rearrangement links TRBV29-1 to TRBJ1-5, with D possibly being TRBD1 (5 bases). The length of the CDR3 is 13 residues. Germline V gene lookup returns CDR1 SQVTM and CDR2 ANQGSEA. V dropped 5 bases and J dropped 4 bases, with 12 bases sitting between them. CDR3 in DNA: TGCAGCGTTTCTCCAGGGACTAATCAGCCCCAGCATTTT. Protein: CSVSPGTNQPQHF. Filled out from reference TRBV29-1 and TRBJ1-5, the complete variable domain reads SAVISQKPSRDICQRGTSLTIQCQVDSQVTMMFWYRQQPGQSLTLIATANQGSEATYESGFVIDKFPISRPNLTFSTLTVSNMSPEDSSIYLCSVSPGTNQPQHFGDGTRLSIL.

The chain recombines TRBV14 with TRBJ1-2; 10 bases are a match to TRBD1. The CDR3 has 15 residues. The trim removed 6 bases at V and 3 bases at J, leaving 7 bases unmatched. Germline V CDR1 and CDR2: SGHDN, FVKESK. CDR3 nucleotides: TGTGCCAGCAGTCAAAGGGGGACAGGGGACTATGGCTACACCTTC. It encodes CASSQRGTGDYGYTF.

CDR3 sequence (DNA): TGTGCCTGGAGCAAGGTGGCGGGCAATCAGCCCCAGCATTTT. Protein: CAWSKVAGNQPQHF. V usage is TRBV30 and J usage is TRBJ1-5; D gene unclear. CDR3 size: 14 residues. Germline values: CDR1 GTSNPN, CDR2 SVGIG (reference sequence). Deletions cut 3 bases from V and 2 bases from J, with 11 bases between.

The genes are TRBV7-2 and TRBJ1-1; weak D call: TRBD1 (5 bases). The CDR3 consists of 16 residues. From germline, CDR1 is SGHTA and CDR2 FQGNSA. The V end lost 1 base, the J end lost 0 bases, and 12 bases lay between the germline ends. CDR3 bases: TGTGCCAGCAGCTTAGGAGGCTGGGGGGTGAACACTGAAGCTTTCTTT. It yields the protein CASSLGGWGVNTEAFF.

The genes are TRBV13 and TRBJ2-7; 9 bases are a match to TRBD2. This CDR3 has 14 amino acids. Germline V gene data show CDR1 as PRHDT and CDR2 as FYEKMQ (reference sequence). The junction had 1 base not matched to a gene; V was cut back by 0 bases and J by 4 bases. For the CDR3, the DNA is TGTGCCAGCAGCTTAGGTAGCGGGAGTTACGAGCAGTACTTC. It is translated as CASSLGSGSYEQYF.

With regard to this clone: One junction end does not reproduce the germline sequence, and a read error may be involved. The rearrangement joins TRBV7-2 to TRBJ2-2, with D possibly being TRBD2 (5 bases). Germline values: CDR1 SGHTA, CDR2 FQGNSA. This CDR3 contains 13 residues. The CDR3 DNA reads TGTGCCAGCAGCTTAGGATACACCGGGGAACTGTTTTTT. Protein product: CASSLGYTGELFF.

The sample holds one count of this clone. The V gene is TRBV7-8, the J gene TRBJ1-1; D not resolved. CDR1 is SGHVS, CDR2 FQNEAQ, per germline. The CDR3 loop spans 15 amino acids. V shed 1 base and J shed 0 bases, with 9 bases lying between them. The CDR3 here is CASSLVGGMNTEAFF. The CDR3 DNA sequence: TGTGCCAGCAGCTTAGTGGGCGGGATGAACACTGAAGCTTTCTTT. Full variable domain (rest looked up from reference TRBV7-8 and TRBJ1-1): GAGVSQSPRYKVAKRGQDVALRCDPISGHVSLFWYQQALGQGPEFLTYFQNEAQLDKSGLPSDRFFAERPEGSVSTLKIQRTQQEDSAVYLCASSLVGGMNTEAFFGQGTRLTVV.

CDR3 loop: CASSLERVLSYNEQFF. The CDR3 DNA reads as TGTGCCAGCAGCTTGGAGCGGGTACTATCCTACAATGAGCAGTTCTTC. The chain uses TRBV5-4 and TRBJ2-1; a weak D match, TRBD2 (6 bases). Germline CDR1 and CDR2: SGHNT and YYREEE (reference sequence). V was pared by 0 bases and J by 1 base, with 11 bases between. The CDR3 contains 16 residues.

The V call is TRBV4-3, the J call TRBJ1-2, with D unclear. This CDR3 region has 17 residues. Trimming cost V 6 bases and J 5 bases, with 25 bases left between them. The germline gives CDR1 LGHNA, CDR2 YSLEER. The CDR3 sequence is CASSLLVTAMIPYGYTF. The CDR3 nucleotides read TGCGCCAGCAGTCTACTGGTAACCGCTATGATACCTTATGGCTACACCTTC.

V and J are TRBV30 and TRBJ2-6; 11 bases align to TRBD1. The germline CDR1 and CDR2 sequences are GTSNPN and SVGIG (reference sequence). The CDR3 totals 19 residues. Trimming at V came to 2 bases and at J to 0 bases, leaving 9 bases not matched to a gene. CDR3 residues: CAWSYGQGAAGSGANVLTF. The CDR3, as DNA: TGTGCCTGGAGTTACGGACAGGGGGCAGCGGGCTCTGGGGCCAACGTCCTGACTTTC. Full variable domain (missing parts from reference TRBV30 and TRBJ2-6): SQTIHQWPATLVQPVGSPLSLECTVEGTSNPNLYWYRQAAGRGLQLLFYSVGIGQISSEVPQNLSASRPQDRQFILSSKKLLLSDSGFYLCAWSYGQGAAGSGANVLTFGAGSRLTVL.

The rearrangement joins TRBV29-1 to TRBJ2-3; no definite D call. Trimming removed 4 bases from V and 8 bases from J, with 10 bases in between. CDR3 length: 11 residues. The germline gives CDR1 SQVTM, CDR2 ANQGSEA. This chain's CDR3 is CSVGAAGTQYF. The CDR3 DNA reads as TGCAGCGTTGGGGCAGCAGGTACGCAGTATTTT.

The table lists this clone with a few counts. The chain links TRBV7-3 to TRBJ2-1; D is unresolved. Germline values: CDR1 SGHTA, CDR2 FQGTGA. V was pared by 3 bases and J by 10 bases, with 13 bases between. This CDR3 is 13 amino acids long. The CDR3 DNA is TGTGCCAGCAGCTTGAACGCCGTGGGCGAGCAGTTCTTC. It codes for CASSLNAVGEQFF.

The J gene is TRBJ2-3, the V gene TRBV27; 10 bases agree with TRBD2. The CDR3 has 14 residues. V gave up 4 bases and J gave up 4 bases; unmatched junction bases: 2. In germline, CDR1 is MNHEY, CDR2 SMNVEV (reference sequence). As DNA, the CDR3 is TGTGCCAGCAGTTCCCTAGCGGGAGCAGATACGCAGTATTTT. It codes for CASSSLAGADTQYF.

The chain employs TRBV6-5 and TRBJ1-2, with TRBD1 as a possible D gene (5 bases). The CDR3 contains 13 residues. CDR1 and CDR2 (germline): MNHEY, SVGAGI. Trimming pared 7 bases from V and 5 bases from J, leaving 14 bases between. The CDR3: CASTQGLGYGYTF. The CDR3 bases are TGTGCCAGCACGCAGGGCTTGGGGTATGGCTACACCTTC.

This chain links TRBV2 with TRBJ2-7; a possible D gene is TRBD1 (6 bases). Trimming took off 6 bases at V and 6 bases at J, with 12 bases between the two ends. CDR1 is SNHLY, CDR2 FYNNEI, per germline. The CDR3 is 12 amino acids. The CDR3 sequence is CASRRQAREQYF. The CDR3 nucleotides are TGTGCCAGCAGAAGACAGGCTCGCGAGCAGTACTTC.

The chain joins TRBV4-1 to TRBJ2-2; tentatively, D is TRBD2 (5 bases). This CDR3 comprises 20 residues. Per germline, CDR1 MGHRA and CDR2 YSYEKL. Between the trimmed V and J ends, which lost 4 bases and 1 base, there was a span of 25 bases. The CDR3 DNA reads as TGCGCCAGCAGCCGACTCCCGAGGGCCCAACTAAGACGGAACACCGGGGAGCTGTTTTTT. The encoded protein is CASSRLPRAQLRRNTGELFF.

This sequence joins TRBV9 and TRBJ2-7; 9 bases agree with TRBD1. Germline V gene lookup returns CDR1 SGDLS and CDR2 YYNGEE. The CDR3 covers 16 residues. V was clipped by 3 bases and J by 0 bases; unmatched bases: 7. The CDR3 nucleotides read TGTGCCAGCAGCGCTACAGGGGGCGTCCTCTCCTACGAGCAGTACTTC. This translates into CASSATGGVLSYEQYF.

This chain joins TRBV6-4 and TRBJ1-1, with 8 bases that match TRBD1. Germline V lookup: CDR1 MRHNA, CDR2 SNTAGT. The CDR3 is 13 amino acids. V lost 5 bases to trimming and J lost 4 bases; unmatched junction nucleotides: 3. In DNA, the CDR3 is TGTGCCAGCAGTTTAGACAGGGGCACTGAAGCTTTCTTT. Amino acids: CASSLDRGTEAFF.

Details on this clone: The junction differs from germline at one of its ends, possibly a read error. The chain is built from TRBV18 and TRBJ1-1; 7 bases match TRBD1. CDR3 length: 16 residues. Germline values: CDR1 KGHSH, CDR2 LQKENI. The CDR3 reads CASSPPRGVANIEAFF. In DNA form, the CDR3 reads TGTGCCAGCTCACCCCCCAGGGGGGTGGCGAACATTGAAGCTTTCTTT.

The chain couples TRBV30 to TRBJ1-5; weak D call: TRBD1 (5 bases). The V gene lost 0 bases and the J gene lost 5 bases, with 11 bases spanning the gap. This CDR3 comprises 14 residues. The germline CDR1 and CDR2 sequences are GTSNPN and SVGIG (reference sequence). The DNA of the CDR3 is TGTGCCTGGAGTGTATCGGGGGGTTATCAGCCCCAGCATTTT. Protein: CAWSVSGGYQPQHF.

This chain connects TRBV6-6 to TRBJ1-2; D possibly corresponds to TRBD1 (5 bases). Germline CDR1 and CDR2: MNHNY and SVGAGI (reference sequence). There are 13 residues in the CDR3. V was cut by 2 bases and J by 8 bases, with 12 bases left in between. CDR3 DNA sequence: TGTGCCAGCAGTTACGGCGGGGGGGACGGCTACACCTTC. Translating gives CASSYGGGDGYTF.

The CDR3 here is CSVDESGETQYF. CDR3 DNA: TGCAGCGTTGATGAGTCAGGAGAGACCCAGTACTTC. The chain recombines TRBV29-1 with TRBJ2-5; D is unclear. The germline CDR1 and CDR2 sequences are SQVTM and ANQGSEA. The CDR3 sequence is 12 residues long. Trimming shortened V by 3 bases and J by 4 bases, and 9 bases separated the two germline ends.

The chain couples TRBV5-6 to TRBJ1-1; unclear D gene. V was pared by 3 bases and J by 6 bases, with 15 bases between. The V gene's germline CDR1 is SGHDT and CDR2 YYEEEE. The CDR3 contains 14 residues. In nucleotides, the CDR3 is TGTGCCAGCAGCTCGCTCCGGAGTGTGGCTGAAGCTTTCTTT. It is translated as CASSSLRSVAEAFF.

V gene TRBV14 combines with J gene TRBJ2-1; 11 positions match TRBD2. J was trimmed by 7 bases and V by 4 bases; bases with no gene match: 12. The V gene's germline CDR1 is SGHDN and CDR2 FVKESK. The CDR3 covers 17 residues. The CDR3 reads CASSRTRTSGSLNEQFF. The CDR3 coding sequence is TGTGCCAGCAGCCGGACCAGAACTAGCGGGAGTCTTAATGAGCAGTTCTTC.

This sequence joins TRBV4-1 and TRBJ2-7; 11 bases line up with TRBD2. This CDR3 contains 16 residues. The germline CDR1 and CDR2 sequences are MGHRA and YSYEKL. V shed 2 bases and J 1 base; nucleotides not matched to a gene: 4. The CDR3: CASSQLLAGESYEQYF. The CDR3 bases are TGCGCCAGCAGCCAATTACTAGCGGGAGAGTCCTACGAGCAGTACTTC.

This chain joins TRBV27 and TRBJ2-3; perhaps TRBD2 as D (8 bases). The V gene's germline CDR1 is MNHEY and CDR2 SMNVEV (reference sequence). The V gene lost 5 bases and the J gene lost 5 bases, with 26 bases spanning the gap. The CDR3 totals 18 residues. The CDR3 loop is CASSRAGTARLAIDTQYF. The CDR3 DNA reads as TGTGCCAGCAGTCGCGCCGGGACAGCAAGACTAGCGATAGATACGCAGTATTTT.

V gene TRBV12-5 combines with J gene TRBJ2-7, with D possibly TRBD2 on 6 matching bases. Trimming took off 7 bases at V and 2 bases at J, with 9 bases between the two ends. This CDR3 has 12 amino acids. Germline lookup yields CDR1 LGHNT and CDR2 FRNRAP. The CDR3 region has the DNA TGTGCTAGTGAACTAGCCCCCTACGAGCAGTACGTC. It yields the protein CASELAPYEQYV.

This rearrangement joins TRBV18 to TRBJ2-5; 8 bases fit TRBD1. Trimming at V came to 5 bases and at J to 3 bases, leaving 2 bases not matched to a gene. The CDR3 sequence is 13 residues long. Germline V lookup: CDR1 KGHSH, CDR2 LQKENI. The CDR3 reads CASSKTGEETQYF. The CDR3 DNA reads as TGTGCCAGCTCAAAGACAGGGGAAGAGACCCAGTACTTC.